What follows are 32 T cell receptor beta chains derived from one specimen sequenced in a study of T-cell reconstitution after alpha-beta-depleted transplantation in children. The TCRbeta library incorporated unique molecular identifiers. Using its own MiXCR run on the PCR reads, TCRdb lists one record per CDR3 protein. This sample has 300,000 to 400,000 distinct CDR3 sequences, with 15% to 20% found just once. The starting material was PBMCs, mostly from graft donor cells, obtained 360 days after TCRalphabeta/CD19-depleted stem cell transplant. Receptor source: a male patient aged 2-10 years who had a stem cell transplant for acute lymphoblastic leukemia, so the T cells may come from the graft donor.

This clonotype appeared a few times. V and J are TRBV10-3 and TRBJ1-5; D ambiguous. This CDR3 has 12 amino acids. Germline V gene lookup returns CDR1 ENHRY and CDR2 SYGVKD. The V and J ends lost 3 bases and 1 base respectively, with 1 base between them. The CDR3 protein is CAISESNQPQHF. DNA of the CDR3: TGTGCCATCAGTGAAAGCAATCAGCCCCAGCATTTT.

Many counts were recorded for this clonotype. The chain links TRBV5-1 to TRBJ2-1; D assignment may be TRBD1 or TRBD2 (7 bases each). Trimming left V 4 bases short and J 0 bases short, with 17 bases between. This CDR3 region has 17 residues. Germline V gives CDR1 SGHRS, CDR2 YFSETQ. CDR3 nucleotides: TGCGCCAGCAGCCGAGGGGGGGGACAGAGCTCCTACAATGAGCAGTTCTTC. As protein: CASSRGGGQSSYNEQFF.

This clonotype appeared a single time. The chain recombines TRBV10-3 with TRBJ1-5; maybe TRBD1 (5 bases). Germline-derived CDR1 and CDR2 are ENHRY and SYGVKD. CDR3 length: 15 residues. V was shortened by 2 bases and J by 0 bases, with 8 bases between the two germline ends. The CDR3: CAISEIGVSNQPQHF. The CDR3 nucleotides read TGTGCCATCAGTGAGATAGGGGTTAGCAATCAGCCCCAGCATTTT.

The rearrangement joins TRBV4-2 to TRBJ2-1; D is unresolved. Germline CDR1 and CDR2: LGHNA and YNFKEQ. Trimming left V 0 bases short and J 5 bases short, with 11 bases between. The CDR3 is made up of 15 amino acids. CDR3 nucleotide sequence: TGTGCCAGCAGCCAAGACGGGTACGCCCACAATGAGCAGTTCTTC. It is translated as CASSQDGYAHNEQFF.

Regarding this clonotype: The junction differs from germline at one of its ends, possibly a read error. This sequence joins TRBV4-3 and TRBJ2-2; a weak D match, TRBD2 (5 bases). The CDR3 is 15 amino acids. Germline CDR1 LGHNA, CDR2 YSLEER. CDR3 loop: CASSQLVANTRELFF. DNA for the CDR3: TGCGCCAGCAGCCAACTCGTAGCGAACACCAGGGAGCTGTTTTTT.

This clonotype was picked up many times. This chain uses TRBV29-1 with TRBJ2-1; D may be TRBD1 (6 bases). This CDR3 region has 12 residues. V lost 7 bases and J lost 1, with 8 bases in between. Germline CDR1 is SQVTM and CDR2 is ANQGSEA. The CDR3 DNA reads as TGCAGCGGGGGACAATCCTACAATGAGCAGTTCTTC. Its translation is CSGGQSYNEQFF.

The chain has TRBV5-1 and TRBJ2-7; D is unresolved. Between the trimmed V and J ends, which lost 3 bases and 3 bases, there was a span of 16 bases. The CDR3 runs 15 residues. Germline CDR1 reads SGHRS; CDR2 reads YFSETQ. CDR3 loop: CASSYGREESYEQYF. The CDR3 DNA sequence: TGCGCCAGCAGCTATGGCCGAGAGGAGAGCTACGAGCAGTACTTC.

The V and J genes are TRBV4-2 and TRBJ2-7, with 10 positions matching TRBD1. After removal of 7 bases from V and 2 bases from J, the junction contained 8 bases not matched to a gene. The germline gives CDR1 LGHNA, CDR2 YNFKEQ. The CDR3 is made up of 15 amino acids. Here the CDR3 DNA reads TGTGCCAGCAACCCCCGACAGGGGGCGACCTACGAGCAGTACTTC. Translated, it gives CASNPRQGATYEQYF.

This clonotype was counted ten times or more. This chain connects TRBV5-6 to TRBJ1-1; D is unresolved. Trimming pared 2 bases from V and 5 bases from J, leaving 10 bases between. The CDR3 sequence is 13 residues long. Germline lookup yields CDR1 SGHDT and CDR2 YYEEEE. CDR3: CASSFSRWTEAFF. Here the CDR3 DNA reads TGTGCCAGCAGCTTTTCAAGGTGGACTGAAGCTTTCTTT. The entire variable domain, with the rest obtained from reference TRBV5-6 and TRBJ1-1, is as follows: DAGVTQSPTHLIKTRGQQVTLRCSPKSGHDTVSWYQQALGQGPQFIFQYYEEEERQRGNFPDRFSGHQFPNYSSELNVNALLLGDSALYLCASSFSRWTEAFFGQGTRLTVV.

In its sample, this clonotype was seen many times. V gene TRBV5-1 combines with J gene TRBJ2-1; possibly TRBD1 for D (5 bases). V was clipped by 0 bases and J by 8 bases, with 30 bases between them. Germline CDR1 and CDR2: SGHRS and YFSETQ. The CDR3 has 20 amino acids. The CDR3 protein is CASSLGISWGPGTRVDEQFF. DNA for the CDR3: TGCGCCAGCAGCTTGGGAATCAGCTGGGGCCCTGGCACCAGGGTAGATGAGCAGTTCTTC.

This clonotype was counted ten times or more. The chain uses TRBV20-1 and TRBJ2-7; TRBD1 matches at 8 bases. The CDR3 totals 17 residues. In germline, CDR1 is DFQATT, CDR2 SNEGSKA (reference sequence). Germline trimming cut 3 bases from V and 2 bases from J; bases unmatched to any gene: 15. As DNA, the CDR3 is TGCAGTGCTAGGGACAGGGCCACTAGTCCTATTACCTACGAGCAGTACTTC. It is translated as CSARDRATSPITYEQYF.

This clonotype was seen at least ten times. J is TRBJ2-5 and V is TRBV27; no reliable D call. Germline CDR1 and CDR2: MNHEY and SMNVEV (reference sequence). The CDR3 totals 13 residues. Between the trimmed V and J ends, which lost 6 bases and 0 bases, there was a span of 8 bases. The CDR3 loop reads CASSRLYQETQYF. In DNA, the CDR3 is TGTGCCAGCAGCCGTCTGTACCAAGAGACCCAGTACTTC.

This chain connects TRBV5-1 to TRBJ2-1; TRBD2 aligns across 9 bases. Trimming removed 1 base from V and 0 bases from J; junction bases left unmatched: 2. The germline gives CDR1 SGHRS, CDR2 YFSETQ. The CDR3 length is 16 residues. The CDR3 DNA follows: TGCGCCAGCAGCTTGAGAGCGGGGGGCTCCTACAATGAGCAGTTCTTC. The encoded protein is CASSLRAGGSYNEQFF.

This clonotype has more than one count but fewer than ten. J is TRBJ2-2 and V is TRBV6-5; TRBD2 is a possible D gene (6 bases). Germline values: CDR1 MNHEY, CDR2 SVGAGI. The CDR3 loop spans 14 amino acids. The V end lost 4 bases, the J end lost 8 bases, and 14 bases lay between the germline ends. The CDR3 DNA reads TGTGCCAGCAGTTCCGCCGCGGGGCTTGGGGAGCTGTTTTTT. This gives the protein CASSSAAGLGELFF.

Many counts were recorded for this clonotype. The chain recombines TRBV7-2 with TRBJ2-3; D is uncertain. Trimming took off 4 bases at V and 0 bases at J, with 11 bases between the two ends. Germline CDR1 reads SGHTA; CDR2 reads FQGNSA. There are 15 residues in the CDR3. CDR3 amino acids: CASSSLLISTDTQYF. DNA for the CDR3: TGTGCCAGCAGCTCCCTCTTAATAAGCACAGATACGCAGTATTTT.

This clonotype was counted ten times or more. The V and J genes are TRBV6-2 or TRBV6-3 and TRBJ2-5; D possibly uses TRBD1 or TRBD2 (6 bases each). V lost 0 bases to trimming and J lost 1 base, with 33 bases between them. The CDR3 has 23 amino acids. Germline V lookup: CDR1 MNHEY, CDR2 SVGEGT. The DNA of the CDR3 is TGTGCCAGCAGTTACTCGATCCGTGTCCCTAGCGACATAAAAGGGGGGACCCAAGAGACCCAGTACTTC. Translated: CASSYSIRVPSDIKGGTQETQYF.

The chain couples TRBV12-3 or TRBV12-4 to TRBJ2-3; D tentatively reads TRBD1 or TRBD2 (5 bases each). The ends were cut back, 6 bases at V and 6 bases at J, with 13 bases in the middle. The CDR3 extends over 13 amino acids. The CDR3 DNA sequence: TGTGCCAGCAGCACGGGGCAGAGGGATACGCAGTATTTT. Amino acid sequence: CASSTGQRDTQYF.

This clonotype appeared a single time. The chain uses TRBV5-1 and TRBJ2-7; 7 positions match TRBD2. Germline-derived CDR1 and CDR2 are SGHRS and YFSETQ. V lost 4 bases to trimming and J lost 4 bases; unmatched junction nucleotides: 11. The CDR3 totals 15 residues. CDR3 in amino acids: CASSGPAGVRYEQYF. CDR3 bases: TGCGCCAGCAGCGGGCCGGCGGGAGTTAGGTACGAGCAGTACTTC.

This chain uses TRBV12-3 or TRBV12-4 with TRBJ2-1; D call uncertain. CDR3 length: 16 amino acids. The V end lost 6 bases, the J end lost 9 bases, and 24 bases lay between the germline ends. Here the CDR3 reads CASSTPDRSGQVEQFF. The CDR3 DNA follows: TGTGCCAGCAGCACTCCTGACCGGTCGGGTCAGGTTGAGCAGTTCTTC.

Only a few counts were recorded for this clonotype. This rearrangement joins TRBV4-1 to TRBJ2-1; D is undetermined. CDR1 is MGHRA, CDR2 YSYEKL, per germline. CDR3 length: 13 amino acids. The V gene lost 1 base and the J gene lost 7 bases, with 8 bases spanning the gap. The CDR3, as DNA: TGCGCCAGCAGCCAAGCAGCTGGGAATGAGCAGTTCTTC. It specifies CASSQAAGNEQFF.

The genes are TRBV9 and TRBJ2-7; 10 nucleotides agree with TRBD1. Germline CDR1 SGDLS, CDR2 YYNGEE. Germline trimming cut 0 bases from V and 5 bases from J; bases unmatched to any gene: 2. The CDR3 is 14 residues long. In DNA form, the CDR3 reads TGTGCCAGCAGCGTAGAAGGGACAGGGGACGAGCAGTACTTC. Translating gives CASSVEGTGDEQYF.

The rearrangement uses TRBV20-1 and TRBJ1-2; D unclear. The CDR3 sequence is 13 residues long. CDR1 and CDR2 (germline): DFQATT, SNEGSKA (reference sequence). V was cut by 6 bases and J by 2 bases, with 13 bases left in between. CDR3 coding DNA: TGCAGTGCCCCGGGAGGTTCAAACTATGGCTACACCTTC. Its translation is CSAPGGSNYGYTF.

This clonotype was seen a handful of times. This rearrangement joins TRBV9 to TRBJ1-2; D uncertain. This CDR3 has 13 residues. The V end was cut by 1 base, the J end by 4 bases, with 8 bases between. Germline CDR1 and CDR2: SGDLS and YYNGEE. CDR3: CASSVSGLYGYTF. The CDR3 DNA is TGTGCCAGCAGCGTATCTGGCCTCTATGGCTACACCTTC.

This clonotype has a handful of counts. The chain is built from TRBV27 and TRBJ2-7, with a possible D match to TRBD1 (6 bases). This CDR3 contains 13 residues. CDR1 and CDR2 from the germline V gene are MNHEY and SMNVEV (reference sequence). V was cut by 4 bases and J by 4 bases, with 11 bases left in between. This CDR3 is CASSSTGRYEQYF. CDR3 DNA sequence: TGTGCCAGCAGTTCGACAGGACGTTACGAGCAGTACTTC.

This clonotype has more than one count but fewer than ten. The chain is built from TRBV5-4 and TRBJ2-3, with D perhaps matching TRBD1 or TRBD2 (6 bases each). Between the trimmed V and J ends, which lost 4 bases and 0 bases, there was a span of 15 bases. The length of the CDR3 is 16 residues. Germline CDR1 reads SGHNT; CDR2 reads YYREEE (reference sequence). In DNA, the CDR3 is TGTGCCAGCAGCAAACACAGGGACTCTAGCACAGATACGCAGTATTTT. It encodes CASSKHRDSSTDTQYF.

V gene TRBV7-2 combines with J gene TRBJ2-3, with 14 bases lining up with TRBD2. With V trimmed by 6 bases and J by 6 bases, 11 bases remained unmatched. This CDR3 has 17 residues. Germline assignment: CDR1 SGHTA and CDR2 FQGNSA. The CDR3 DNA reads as TGTGCCAGCAGACCTCCGGGACTAGCGGGAGTAACGGATACGCAGTATTTT. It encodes CASRPPGLAGVTDTQYF.

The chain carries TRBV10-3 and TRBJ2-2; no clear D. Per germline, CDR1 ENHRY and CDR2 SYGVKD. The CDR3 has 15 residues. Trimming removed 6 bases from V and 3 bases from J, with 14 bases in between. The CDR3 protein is CAISSKGSDTGELFF. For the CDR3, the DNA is TGTGCCATCAGCAGTAAGGGCAGTGACACCGGGGAGCTGTTTTTT.

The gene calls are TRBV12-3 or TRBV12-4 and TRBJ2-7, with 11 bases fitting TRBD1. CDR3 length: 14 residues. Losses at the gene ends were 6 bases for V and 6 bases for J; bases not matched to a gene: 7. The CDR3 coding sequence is TGTGCCAGCAGGCTCGGGACAGGGGGGTCCGAGCAGTACTTC. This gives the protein CASRLGTGGSEQYF.

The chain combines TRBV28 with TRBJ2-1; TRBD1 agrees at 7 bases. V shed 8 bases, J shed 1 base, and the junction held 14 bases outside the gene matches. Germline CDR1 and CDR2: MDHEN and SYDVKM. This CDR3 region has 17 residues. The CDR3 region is CASPPRAQGNSYNEQFF. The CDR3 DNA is TGTGCCAGCCCGCCGCGAGCACAGGGGAATTCCTACAATGAGCAGTTCTTC.

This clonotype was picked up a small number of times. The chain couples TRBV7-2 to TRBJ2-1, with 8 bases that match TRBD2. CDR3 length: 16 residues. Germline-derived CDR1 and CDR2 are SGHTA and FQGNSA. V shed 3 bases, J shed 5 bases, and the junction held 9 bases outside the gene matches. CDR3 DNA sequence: TGTGCCAGCAGCTTCAGCTCGGGAGGGGGGAACAATGAGCAGTTCTTC. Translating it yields CASSFSSGGGNNEQFF.

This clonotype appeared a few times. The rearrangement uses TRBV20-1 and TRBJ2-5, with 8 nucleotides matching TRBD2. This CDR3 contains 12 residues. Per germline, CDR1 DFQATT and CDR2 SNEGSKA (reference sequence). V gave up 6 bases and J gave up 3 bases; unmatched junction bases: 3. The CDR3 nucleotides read TGCAGTGCCGGGACTAGAAAAGAGACCCAGTACTTC. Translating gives CSAGTRKETQYF.

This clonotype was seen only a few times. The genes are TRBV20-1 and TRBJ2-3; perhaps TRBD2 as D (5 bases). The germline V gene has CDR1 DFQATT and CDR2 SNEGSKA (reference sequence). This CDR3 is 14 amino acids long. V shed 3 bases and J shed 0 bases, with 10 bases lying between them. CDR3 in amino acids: CSARDFSSTDTQYF. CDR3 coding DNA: TGCAGTGCTAGGGACTTCTCTAGCACAGATACGCAGTATTTT.